This T cell receptor beta chain was sequenced during a study of cytomegalovirus exposure and HLA in healthy donors. The CDR3 is 16 amino acids. With V trimmed by 6 bases and J by 5 bases, 12 bases remained unmatched. Germline CDR1 is ENHRY and CDR2 is SYGVKD. Primers: 60 Vbeta forward and 13 Jbeta reverse. The protocol was immunoSEQ multiplex PCR, while the TCRdb copy is restricted to in-frame clones and leaves out a portion. Of 95,000 to 150,000 clones listed, around 80% were seen once; the top ten hold about 0.22%. J is TRBJ2-1 and V is TRBV10-3, with 8 bases lining up with TRBD2. This clonotype originated in a man aged 50-59 years in good health and CMV-seronegative. Sequenced: PBMCs. CDR3 sequence reads: CAIRNKRESIDNEQFF. The CDR3 nucleotides are TGTGCCATCAGGAACAAGCGGGAGAGCATCGACAATGAGCAGTTCTTC.